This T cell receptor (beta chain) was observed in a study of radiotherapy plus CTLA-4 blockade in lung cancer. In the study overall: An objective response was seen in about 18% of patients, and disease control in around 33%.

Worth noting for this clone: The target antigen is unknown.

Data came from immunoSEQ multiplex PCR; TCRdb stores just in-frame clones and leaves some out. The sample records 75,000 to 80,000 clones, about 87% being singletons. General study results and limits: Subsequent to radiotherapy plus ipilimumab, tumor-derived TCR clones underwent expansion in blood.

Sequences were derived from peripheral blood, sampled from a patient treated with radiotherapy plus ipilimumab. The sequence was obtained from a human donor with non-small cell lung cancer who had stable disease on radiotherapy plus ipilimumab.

CDR3: CASKTPSGGQETQYF. CDR3 sequence (DNA): TGTGCCAGCAAGACCCCCAGTGGGGGTCAGGAGACCCAGTACTTC. This chain joins TRBV28 and TRBJ2-5, with D perhaps being TRBD1 or TRBD2 (5 bases each). Germline values: CDR1 MDHEN, CDR2 SYDVKM. The CDR3 is made up of 15 amino acids. The V end lost 7 bases, the J end lost 5 bases, and 20 bases lay between the germline ends.